The subject of this entry is one T cell receptor beta chain. Germline lookup yields CDR1 DFQATT and CDR2 SNEGSKA (reference sequence). The CDR3 is made up of 11 amino acids. Assay used: immunoSEQ multiplex PCR; TCRdb lists only in-frame clones, some missing. The sample has roughly 200,000 clones, around 87% seen once; the top ten hold approximately 2.5%. This specimen comes from a study of blood T cell repertoires in COVID-19. The chain joins TRBV20-1 to TRBJ1-1; 7 positions agree with TRBD1. The sequence came from a man aged 35-49 years with active or convalescent COVID-19. Sample: peripheral blood. CDR3 amino acids: CVTGMNTEAFF. The CDR3, as DNA: TGCGTGACAGGGATGAACACTGAAGCTTTCTTT.